This T cell receptor (beta chain) was sequenced in a study of siplizumab effects on memory and regulatory T cells. Per individual sample, 80,000 to 100,000 TCR templates were assayed. Using immunoSEQ multiplex PCR, the repertoire was profiled, and TCRdb retains in-frame clones only, with some absent. The data hold 85,000 to 90,000 clones, with just under 90% observed a single time. Points from the study as a whole: Apparently more diverse than memory cells, naive T cells also seemed major alloresponse contributors. The majority of clones, roughly 75-97% of proliferating CD4+ or CD8+ clones, lacked an assignable naive or memory phenotype. Alloreactive sequences that could be traced to unstimulated CD4+ memory cells showed a significant reduction under siplizumab.

V gave up 6 bases and J gave up 6 bases; unmatched junction bases: 6. CDR3 length equals 13 residues. From germline, CDR1 is SGHTA and CDR2 FQGTGA. On this clone itself: Its antigen is undetermined.

This receptor was taken from a human donor in good health. Sequencing was performed on CD4+ T cells sorted from blood. The chain combines TRBV7-3 with TRBJ2-3; 7 nucleotides align to TRBD1. The CDR3, as DNA: TGTGCCAGCAGGCAGACACAGGGGGATACGCAGTATTTT. Protein: CASRQTQGDTQYF.